These 8 T cell receptor beta chains came from one sample sequenced in a study of control samples from healthy donors and cancer patients. This table comes from immunoSEQ multiplex PCR, and its TCRdb copy is limited to in-frame clones, with some not included. The sample includes about 28,000 clones, about nine tenths of them seen just once. Sample: PBMCs. The receptors were sampled from a man aged 50 or older with lung cancer.

The J gene is TRBJ2-7, the V gene TRBV6-5, with D possibly being TRBD2 (5 bases). CDR3 length: 14 residues. V gave up 0 bases and J gave up 0 bases, with 6 bases separating them. Germline CDR1 is MNHEY and CDR2 is SVGAGI. In DNA, the CDR3 is TGTGCCAGCAGTTACTCCCGGGACTCCTACGAGCAGTACTTC. Encoded protein: CASSYSRDSYEQYF.

V and J are TRBV7-3 and TRBJ2-2; 7 bases agree with TRBD2. J gave up 7 bases and V 3 bases, and 5 bases lay outside the gene matches. Germline CDR1 SGHTA, CDR2 FQGTGA. The length of the CDR3 is 14 residues. CDR3 sequence reads: CASSLGGFGGELFF. CDR3 DNA sequence: TGTGCCAGCAGCTTGGGAGGGTTCGGCGGGGAGCTGTTTTTT.

This rearrangement joins TRBV10-3 to TRBJ1-1, with 8 bases aligning to TRBD1. The CDR3 has 16 amino acids. From germline, CDR1 is ENHRY and CDR2 SYGVKD. V shed 6 bases and J 1 base; nucleotides not matched to a gene: 10. As DNA, the CDR3 is TGTGCCATCAGAAATACCGGACAGGGAAAGAACACTGAAGCTTTCTTT. Residues: CAIRNTGQGKNTEAFF.

This chain connects TRBV6-5 to TRBJ1-1; the match to TRBD1 covers 8 bases. The CDR3 spans 13 residues. CDR1 and CDR2 from the germline V gene are MNHEY and SVGAGI. The ends lost 2 bases at V and 11 bases at J; junction bases unmatched: 7. The DNA for the CDR3 is TGTGCCAGCAGTTACCGGGACAGGAGACATGCTTTCTTT. It is translated as CASSYRDRRHAFF.

This rearrangement joins TRBV5-8 to TRBJ1-2, with D possibly being TRBD1 (6 bases). The CDR3 covers 14 residues. V lost 0 bases to trimming and J lost 4 bases, with 10 bases between them. The germline CDR1 and CDR2 sequences are SGHTS and YDEGEE. The CDR3 DNA follows: TGTGCCAGCAGCTTGGATCGGGGGGCCTATGGCTACACCTTC. This gives the protein CASSLDRGAYGYTF.

The J gene is TRBJ2-7, the V gene TRBV28; 12 bases match TRBD2. This CDR3 is built from 16 residues. V lost 5 bases and J lost 4; bases outside the gene matches: 9. Germline CDR1 MDHEN, CDR2 SYDVKM. As DNA, the CDR3 is TGTGCCAGCAGTACCCCCGGACTAGCGGGGACGTACGAGCAGTACTTC. Protein product: CASSTPGLAGTYEQYF.

Concerning this clone itself: Other DNA sequences of this sample code for an identical CDR3. This rearrangement joins TRBV27 to TRBJ2-5, with D possibly matching TRBD1 (8 bases). The germline gives CDR1 MNHEY, CDR2 SMNVEV (reference sequence). The CDR3 is 14 amino acids. V was cut by 7 bases and J by 5 bases, with 17 bases left in between. This CDR3 reads CASTSYRGGETQYF. Written as DNA, the CDR3 is TGTGCCAGCACCTCATACAGGGGGGGGGAGACCCAGTACTTC.

In this sample, this clone turned up once. The V and J genes are TRBV13 and TRBJ1-4, with D possibly matching TRBD1 (5 bases). Germline V CDR1 and CDR2: PRHDT, FYEKMQ (reference sequence). Trimming took 5 bases from V and 5 from J, leaving 12 bases between them. The CDR3 runs to 14 residues. The CDR3 DNA reads TGTGCCAGCAGCCAGGGTCGCCCAAATGAAAAACTGTTTTTT. As protein: CASSQGRPNEKLFF.